The TCR beta chain described here comes from a study of a mutant IDH1 vaccine in newly diagnosed glioma. To note about this clone: Its antigen remains unknown.

Time point in this sample: week 11, during vaccination. Doses of 300 ug of mutant IDH1 20-mer peptide were given with topical imiquimod. Clones were read by immunoSEQ multiplex PCR, and TCRdb kept only the in-frame ones, dropping some. There are around 60,000 clones in the sample; around nine tenths occur only once, and under 2% lies in the top ten. V dropped 3 bases and J dropped 0 bases, with 12 bases sitting between them. The CDR3 runs 16 residues. CDR1 is KGHSH, CDR2 LQKENI, per germline. The receptor comes from a man aged 40-49 years with glioma. Sequencing was performed on PBMCs, taken from a glioma patient whose treatment included an IDH1 peptide vaccine. The chain couples TRBV18 to TRBJ2-4, with D unclear. In DNA, the CDR3 is TGTGCCAGCTCACCCCCAGCAGCCATAGCCAAAAACATTCAGTACTTC. Its translation is CASSPPAAIAKNIQYF. Combining the CDR3 with reference TRBV18 and TRBJ2-4 gives the whole variable domain NAGVMQNPRHLVRRRGQEARLRCSPMKGHSHVYWYRQLPEEGLKFMVYLQKENIIDESGMPKERFSAEFPKEGPSILRIQQVVRGDSAAYFCASSPPAAIAKNIQYFGAGTRLSVL.